These T cell receptor beta chains were read from a single sample in a study of graft-versus-host responses after intestinal transplantation. The table came from immunoSEQ multiplex PCR; TCRdb's copy has only in-frame clones and leaves some out. The table lists 75,000 to 100,000 clones, just under 95% of them singletons, with 0.45% to 0.55% in the top ten. Antigens for these TCRs are unknown. The input for sequencing was unstimulated CD8+ T cells sorted from spleen or lymph node cells, taken before intestinal transplant. These receptors originate from a human donor who received an intestinal transplant. The CDR3 runs from the conserved cysteine through the conserved F or W. A D gene is named only where the DNA matches it firmly. Not all rows give a size; the values are once, few, many and, for expanded clones, a class.

CDR3nt: TGTGCCAGCAGTGAAGGGTTCCGGCGGTATAGCAATCAGCCCCAGCATTTT
CDR3aa: CASSEGFRRYSNQPQHF
abundance: -
v_gene: TRBV2
j_gene: TRBJ1-5
d_gene: -

CDR3nt: TGTGCCACCAGCGGATTCACAGAATTAACCTATGGCTACACCTTC
CDR3aa: CATSGFTELTYGYTF
abundance: -
v_gene: TRBV15
j_gene: TRBJ1-2
d_gene: -

CDR3nt: TGTGCCAGCAGTTACTTAGGGGGGGCGAACACTGAAGCTTTCTTT
CDR3aa: CASSYLGGANTEAFF
abundance: -
v_gene: TRBV6-5
j_gene: TRBJ1-1
d_gene: -

CDR3nt: TGTGCCAGTAGTATTGGCGGTAACACTGAAGCTTTCTTT
CDR3aa: CASSIGGNTEAFF
abundance: -
v_gene: TRBV19
j_gene: TRBJ1-1
d_gene: -

CDR3nt: TGTGCCAGCAGCCCAGACGGGGGGCCCCCCTACAATGAGCAGTTCTTC
CDR3aa: CASSPDGGPPYNEQFF
abundance: -
v_gene: TRBV9
j_gene: TRBJ2-1
d_gene: -

CDR3nt: TGTGCCAGCAGCTTTGACAGGGGGGACTATGGCTACACCTTC
CDR3aa: CASSFDRGDYGYTF
abundance: -
v_gene: TRBV5-4
j_gene: TRBJ1-2
d_gene: TRBD1

CDR3nt: TGTGCCAGCAGCCATCTACTAGCGAGCACGTACGAGCAGTACTTC
CDR3aa: CASSHLLASTYEQYF
abundance: -
v_gene: TRBV7-8
j_gene: TRBJ2-7
d_gene: TRBD2

CDR3nt: TGTGCCAGCAGTCCCGCGGGGGCAGAGACCCAGTACTTC
CDR3aa: CASSPAGAETQYF
abundance: -
v_gene: TRBV27
j_gene: TRBJ2-5
d_gene: -

CDR3nt: TGCGCCAGCAGCCTAGCGGGGAGCGCTGAGCAGTTCTTC
CDR3aa: CASSLAGSAEQFF
abundance: -
v_gene: TRBV5-1
j_gene: TRBJ2-1
d_gene: TRBD2

CDR3nt: TGTGCCAGCAGTGAAGATGAGAATAGCGGGTTCGGATTGTCCTACAATGAGCAGTTCTTC
CDR3aa: CASSEDENSGFGLSYNEQFF
abundance: once
v_gene: TRBV6-1
j_gene: TRBJ2-1
d_gene: TRBD2

CDR3nt: TGTGCCAGTAGTGCGACTAGCGGGGGGGAGATTTGGGAGACCCAGTACTTC
CDR3aa: CASSATSGGEIWETQYF
abundance: -
v_gene: TRBV19
j_gene: TRBJ2-5
d_gene: TRBD2

CDR3nt: TGTGCCAGCGCGGTCACAACTTACTCTGGGGCCAACGTCCTGACTTTC
CDR3aa: CASAVTTYSGANVLTF
abundance: once
v_gene: TRBV27
j_gene: TRBJ2-6
d_gene: -

CDR3nt: TGTGCCAGCAGCCCTACAGGGATCCATAATTCACCCCTCCACTTT
CDR3aa: CASSPTGIHNSPLHF
abundance: -
v_gene: TRBV7-6
j_gene: TRBJ1-6
d_gene: -

CDR3nt: TGTGCCAGCAGCTTGGCCGGCGGCACCCACTCTGGAAACACCATATATTTT
CDR3aa: CASSLAGGTHSGNTIYF
abundance: -
v_gene: TRBV7-2
j_gene: TRBJ1-3
d_gene: -

CDR3nt: TGTGCCAGCAGCGATGAGATGGACAGTGATCATGGCTACACCTTC
CDR3aa: CASSDEMDSDHGYTF
abundance: -
v_gene: TRBV9
j_gene: TRBJ1-2
d_gene: -

CDR3nt: TGCGCCAGCAGCCAAGATGAACGTGGTGGGGGGGCTGAAGCTTTCTTT
CDR3aa: CASSQDERGGGAEAFF
abundance: -
v_gene: TRBV4-3
j_gene: TRBJ1-1
d_gene: -

CDR3nt: TGTGCCAGCATAGCTTATACCCTAGCCGATGAGCAGTTCTTC
CDR3aa: CASIAYTLADEQFF
abundance: -
v_gene: TRBV11-2
j_gene: TRBJ2-1
d_gene: -

CDR3nt: TGTGCCAGTAGTAAGACAGGGGAGGTTCCTTACGGCTACACCTTC
CDR3aa: CASSKTGEVPYGYTF
abundance: -
v_gene: TRBV19
j_gene: TRBJ1-2
d_gene: TRBD1